Detailed here is one T cell receptor beta chain. The clone's antigen remains unknown. Base qualities are not provided; no much larger clone lies one nucleotide away. The library was made by the immunoSEQ multiplex PCR assay. This immuneACCESS table, as held by TCRdb, lists in-frame sequences with V and J called but not all clones. Of the missing ones, under half trace to an unresolved V gene in checked studies; the others have no known cause. The sample profile shows 75,000 to 95,000 clones; under 95% of them were found once. Jointly, the top ten make up approximately 0.25% of the sample. This specimen comes from a study of technical replicates of blood from a handful of donors (dated by TCRdb to about 2017). Spanning cysteine to phenylalanine, the CDR3 consists of 14 amino acids. Of the read, only the CDR3 DNA is kept; its 42 bases are in frame from base 1. At the junction V is shortened by 6 bases and J by 0 bases, with 14 bases in between. Looking up the germline V gene yields CDR1 SQVTM and CDR2 ANQGSEA.

Specimen: T cells isolated from PBMCs. This clonotype originated in a human donor in good health. The chain links TRBV29-1 with TRBJ1-2; 5 matching bases give a weak D call of TRBD1. In nucleotide form, the sequence is TGCAGCGTAGATATACCAGGGACTAACTATGGCTACACCTTC. Its product reads: CSVDIPGTNYGYTF. With the rest looked up from the reference TRBV29-1 and TRBJ1-2 genes rather than sequenced, the full variable domain is SAVISQKPSRDICQRGTSLTIQCQVDSQVTMMFWYRQQPGQSLTLIATANQGSEATYESGFVIDKFPISRPNLTFSTLTVSNMSPEDSSIYLCSVDIPGTNYGYTFGSGTRLTVV.